This T cell receptor (beta chain) was found in a study of control samples from healthy donors and cancer patients. CDR1 and CDR2 (germline): SEHNR, FQNEAQ (reference sequence). The CDR3 sequence is 15 residues long. The V gene end was trimmed by 4 bases and the J gene end by 4 bases; junction bases not matched to a gene: 6. Clones were read by immunoSEQ multiplex PCR, and TCRdb kept only the in-frame ones, dropping some. The top ten hold roughly 23% of the sample, which has approximately 45,000 clones, 91% seen once. The material sequenced was PBMCs. The sequence was obtained from a woman between 35 and 50 years old with head and neck cancer. The genes are TRBV7-9 and TRBJ2-2, with 7 bases identical to TRBD1. This CDR3 reads CASSSGTEATGELFF. The CDR3 bases are TGTGCCAGCAGCTCCGGGACAGAAGCCACCGGGGAGCTGTTTTTT. Full variable domain (rest looked up from reference TRBV7-9 and TRBJ2-2): DTGVSQNPRHKITKRGQNVTFRCDPISEHNRLYWYRQTLGQGPEFLTYFQNEAQLEKSRLLSDRFSAERPKGSFSTLEIQRTEQGDSAMYLCASSSGTEATGELFFGEGSRLTVL.